Listed below are T cell receptor beta chains from one sample, sequenced in a study of T cells in Graves' hyperthyroidism and ophthalmopathy. TCRdb re-analysed the multiplex PCR reads in MiXCR, keeping a single row per CDR3 protein. Of about 640,000 distinct CDR3 sequences in the sample, less than 25% were seen once. Source material: blood. Every receptor here comes from a man aged 25 to 40 with Graves' ophthalmopathy. Both conserved end residues are part of each CDR3. The order of the fields is clone size, J gene, V gene, D gene, CDR3 DNA, CDR3 protein. The D gene is left open where the match is weak. For some rows the clone size is stated as once, few or many, or as a class when expanded; others skip it.

few,TRBJ1-1,TRBV28,-,TGTGCCAGCAGTTACGGCGAGGGAAGCACTGAAGCTTTCTTT,CASSYGEGSTEAFF
once,TRBJ2-2,TRBV4-3,-,TGCGCCAGCCGCCGAGGTTTGGAGACCGGGGAGCTGTTTTTT,CASRRGLETGELFF
few,TRBJ1-2,TRBV5-1,TRBD1,TGCGCCAGCAGCCCTAGAACCGGACAGGGGATCTTTGGTGGCTACACCTTC,CASSPRTGQGIFGGYTF
-,TRBJ2-7,TRBV6-2/TRBV6-3,-,TGTGCCAGCAGGGGCAGGGGAAGGGGCTCCTACGAGCAGTACTTC,CASRGRGRGSYEQYF
-,TRBJ2-2,TRBV7-3,-,TGTGCCAGCAGCTTACTAGTCGCCGGGGAGCTGTTTTTT,CASSLLVAGELFF
few,TRBJ1-1,TRBV4-3,-,TGCGCCAGCAGCCAAGAAAGCACTACTGAAGCTTTCTTT,CASSQESTTEAFF
-,TRBJ1-6,TRBV28,-,TGTGCCAGCAGTTCAAAAATAATTTCACCCCTCCACTTT,CASSSKIISPLHF
once,TRBJ2-2,TRBV27,-,TGTGCCAGCAGTTTGTCTAGAACAGTGAACACCGGGGAGCTGTTTTTT,CASSLSRTVNTGELFF
many,TRBJ1-1,TRBV27,-,TGTGCCAGCAGTCCCCGACGGTTGAACACTGAAGCTTTCTTT,CASSPRRLNTEAFF
many,TRBJ2-1,TRBV28,TRBD1,TGTGCCAGCAGTCTCGACGGGACAGGTTACAATGAGCAGTTCTTC,CASSLDGTGYNEQFF
many,TRBJ2-7,TRBV11-2,TRBD1,TGTGCCAGCAGTACACCACGGACAGGGGGGTCGCACGAGCAGTACTTC,CASSTPRTGGSHEQYF
-,TRBJ2-3,TRBV6-1,TRBD2,TGTGCCAGCAGTTTCCTACTAACCTTAGCGGGAGACCACAGGGGCACAGATACGCAGTATTTT,CASSFLLTLAGDHRGTDTQYF
-,TRBJ2-2,TRBV29-1,-,TGCAGCGTTGCGGAGGGCGGGGAGCTGTTTTTT,CSVAEGGELFF
-,TRBJ2-1,TRBV6-2/TRBV6-3,TRBD2,TGTGCCAGCAGTTACTCGAGGACTAGCCCCTACAATGAGCAGTTCTTC,CASSYSRTSPYNEQFF
many,TRBJ1-1,TRBV3-1,-,TGTGCCAGCAGCCAGTATGCCACTGAAGCTTTCTTT,CASSQYATEAFF
-,TRBJ2-2,TRBV6-5,-,TGTGCCAGCAGTTACCCCAGGGTCGGAGGGGAGCTGTTTTTT,CASSYPRVGGELFF
-,TRBJ2-7,TRBV7-2,TRBD2,TGTGCCAACAGCTTAGCGGGAGGTTACTACGAGCAGTACTTC,CANSLAGGYYEQYF
few,TRBJ2-3,TRBV7-2,TRBD2,TGTGCCAGCAGCTTGGGGACTAGCGGGAGCATTGATACGCAGTATTTT,CASSLGTSGSIDTQYF
many,TRBJ2-2,TRBV12-3/TRBV12-4,-,TGTGCCAGCAGTCAGACACCGGTTGGGGAGCTGTTTTTT,CASSQTPVGELFF
many,TRBJ2-7,TRBV5-1,-,TGCGCCAGCAGCACCTTGGGACGGACCTACGAGCAGTACTTC,CASSTLGRTYEQYF
many,TRBJ1-4,TRBV15,-,TGTGCCACCAGCAGAGGAGGCTTTAATGAAAAACTGTTTTTT,CATSRGGFNEKLFF
-,TRBJ2-1,TRBV7-9,-,TGTGCCAGCAGCTTTCGGGGACCTCCTTCCAATGAGCAGTTCTTC,CASSFRGPPSNEQFF
many,TRBJ1-2,TRBV2,TRBD1,TGTGCCAGCAGTGGTGGGGGACAGGGCTCTGACTATGGCTACACCTTC,CASSGGGQGSDYGYTF
few,TRBJ2-7,TRBV9,-,TGTGCCAGCAGCACCGGTGGATCGTACTCTTCCTACGAGCAGTACTTC,CASSTGGSYSSYEQYF
-,TRBJ2-1,TRBV24-1,-,TGTGCCACCAGTGACCCTGGGACTGACTACAATGAGCAGTTCTTC,CATSDPGTDYNEQFF
few,TRBJ2-2,TRBV19,-,TGTGCCAGTAGTCCGGGACCCCGGAACACCGGGGAGCTGTTTTTT,CASSPGPRNTGELFF
few,TRBJ2-1,TRBV24-1,-,TGTGCCACCCGCTCCTACAATGAGCAGTTCTTC,CATRSYNEQFF
many,TRBJ1-1,TRBV11-1,TRBD1,TGTGCCAGCAGCTTACGGGAGAGGACAGGGCACACTGAAGCTTTCTTT,CASSLRERTGHTEAFF
-,TRBJ2-1,TRBV12-3/TRBV12-4,TRBD2,TGTGCCAGCAGGCTCCTGTGGACTAGCAAAAATGAGCAGTTCTTC,CASRLLWTSKNEQFF
few,TRBJ2-5,TRBV19,-,TGTGCCAGTAGTACTAACCCTCCAAATGTGGGACTGCAAGAGACCCAGTACTTC,CASSTNPPNVGLQETQYF
few,TRBJ2-1,TRBV6-1,-,TGTGCCAGCAGTGAGAACGGGGAGCAGGAGCAGTTCTTC,CASSENGEQEQFF
-,TRBJ1-1,TRBV4-1,-,TGCGCCAGCAGCCGGTTCCCGGGAGCCCAGAACACTGAAGCTTTCTTT,CASSRFPGAQNTEAFF
-,TRBJ2-1,TRBV20-1,-,TGCAGTGCTCTCCCGGCGGGCGCACGGAGCTCCTACAATGAGCAGTTCTTC,CSALPAGARSSYNEQFF
-,TRBJ2-7,TRBV7-2,-,TGTGCCAGCAGCGAGTATAGCGGAACCTCCTACGAGCAGTACTTC,CASSEYSGTSYEQYF
many,TRBJ1-5,TRBV11-2,-,TGTGCCAGCAGCTTCTTTAGCAATCAGCCCCAGCATTTT,CASSFFSNQPQHF
few,TRBJ2-7,TRBV9,-,TGTGCCAGCAGCGTAGTTTGGGACTCGTACGAGCAGTACTTC,CASSVVWDSYEQYF
-,TRBJ1-3,TRBV25-1,-,TGTGCCAGCACCGGGGACATCGGAAACACCATATATTTT,CASTGDIGNTIYF